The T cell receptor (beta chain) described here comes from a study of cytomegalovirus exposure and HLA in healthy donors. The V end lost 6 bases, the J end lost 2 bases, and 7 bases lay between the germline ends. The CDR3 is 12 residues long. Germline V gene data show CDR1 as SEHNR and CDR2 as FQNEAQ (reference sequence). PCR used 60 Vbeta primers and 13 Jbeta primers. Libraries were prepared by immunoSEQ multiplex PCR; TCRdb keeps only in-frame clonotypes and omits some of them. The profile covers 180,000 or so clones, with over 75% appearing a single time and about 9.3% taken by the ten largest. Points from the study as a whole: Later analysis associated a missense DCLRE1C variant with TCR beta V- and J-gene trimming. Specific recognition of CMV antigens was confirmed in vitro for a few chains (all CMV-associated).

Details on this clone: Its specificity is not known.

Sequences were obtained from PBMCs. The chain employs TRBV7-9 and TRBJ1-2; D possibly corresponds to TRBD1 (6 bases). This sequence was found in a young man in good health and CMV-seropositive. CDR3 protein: CASSTGNYGYTF. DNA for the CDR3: TGTGCCAGCAGTACAGGGAACTATGGCTACACCTTC.